One sample yielded the 19 T cell receptor beta chains listed below, sequenced in a study of blood T cell repertoires in COVID-19. This table comes from immunoSEQ multiplex PCR, and its TCRdb copy is limited to in-frame clones, with some not included. Among 25,000 to 30,000 clones, under 95% were seen once, and the ten largest hold 2% to 2.5%. The specimen was peripheral blood. These receptors were obtained from a man aged 45-60 years with active COVID-19.

This chain uses TRBV5-4 with TRBJ1-1; the match to TRBD1 covers 10 bases. The CDR3 covers 13 residues. Germline CDR1 is SGHNT and CDR2 is YYREEE (reference sequence). The V segment lost 3 bases and the J segment 7 bases; nucleotides outside the gene matches: 3. The DNA for the CDR3 is TGTGCCAGCAGCTGGGACAGGGGTGATGAAGCTTTCTTT. Translation gives CASSWDRGDEAFF.

V usage is TRBV4-1 and J usage is TRBJ2-5; 8 bases line up with TRBD2. V lost 2 bases to trimming and J lost 2 bases; unmatched junction nucleotides: 4. Germline lookup yields CDR1 MGHRA and CDR2 YSYEKL. The CDR3 is 15 residues long. Here the CDR3 DNA reads TGCGCCAGCAGCCAACCGGGACTAGTTCAAGAGACCCAGTACTTC. Its translation is CASSQPGLVQETQYF.

The chain has TRBV6-2 or TRBV6-3 and TRBJ1-2, with 7 bases aligning to TRBD1. Germline CDR1 MNHEY, CDR2 SVGEGT. The CDR3 spans 16 residues. V dropped 2 bases and J dropped 6; count of bases not matched to a gene: 12. CDR3 nucleotides: TGTGCCAGCAGTTACCCACCAGGGCAGGGGGACAATGGCTACACCTTC. It specifies CASSYPPGQGDNGYTF.

V is TRBV7-9 and J is TRBJ2-1; possibly TRBD2 for D (6 bases). Germline-derived CDR1 and CDR2 are SEHNR and FQNEAQ (reference sequence). CDR3 length equals 16 residues. V lost 1 base and J 5 bases, leaving 15 bases between the germline ends. CDR3 coding DNA: TGTGCCAGCAGCTTAGTTCTGGGACTCGCCGACAATGAGCAGTTCTTC. It translates to CASSLVLGLADNEQFF.

V gene TRBV6-5 combines with J gene TRBJ1-1; the match to TRBD1 covers 9 bases. The CDR3 length is 15 residues. V was pared by 4 bases and J by 5 bases, with 8 bases of the junction left unmatched. Germline CDR1 MNHEY, CDR2 SVGAGI. The chain's CDR3 is CASSFLDRGGTEAFF. In DNA form, the CDR3 reads TGTGCCAGCAGTTTCTTGGACAGGGGTGGGACTGAAGCTTTCTTT.

This chain joins TRBV2 and TRBJ2-5; perhaps TRBD2 as D (7 bases). The V gene's germline CDR1 is SNHLY and CDR2 FYNNEI. V lost 2 bases to trimming and J lost 4 bases, with 17 bases between them. The CDR3 runs to 16 residues. CDR3 in amino acids: CASSEFEGGRGETQYF. The CDR3 DNA reads TGTGCCAGCAGTGAATTCGAGGGGGGGAGGGGAGAGACCCAGTACTTC.

CDR3 in DNA: TGTGCCAGCAGCGAACAGCTAATAAACACTGAAGCTTTCTTT. Encoded protein: CASSEQLINTEAFF. The chain has TRBV13 and TRBJ1-1; no clear D gene. The germline CDR1 and CDR2 sequences are PRHDT and FYEKMQ (reference sequence). The CDR3 is 14 amino acids. V was trimmed by 5 bases and J by 2 bases, leaving 12 bases between them. The variable domain in full, with the rest retrieved from reference TRBV13 and TRBJ1-1, is AAGVIQSPRHLIKEKRETATLKCYPIPRHDTVYWYQQGPGQDPQFLISFYEKMQSDKGSIPDRFSAQQFSDYHSELNMSSLELGDSALYFCASSEQLINTEAFFGQGTRLTVV.

V and J are TRBV5-5 and TRBJ1-2, with 9 bases fitting TRBD1. CDR3 length: 15 residues. Germline loops: CDR1 SGHKS, CDR2 YYEKEE (reference sequence). Germline trimming cut 4 bases from V and 2 bases from J; bases unmatched to any gene: 6. The CDR3 is CASSVRDRANYGYTF. The CDR3 nucleotides are TGTGCCAGCAGCGTAAGGGACAGGGCAAACTATGGCTACACCTTC.

The rearrangement uses TRBV2 and TRBJ2-2; 13 bases are shared with TRBD2. Germline values: CDR1 SNHLY, CDR2 FYNNEI. Trimming removed 9 bases from V and 5 bases from J; junction bases left unmatched: 24. This CDR3 is 21 amino acids long. The DNA for the CDR3 is TGTGCCAGGCAAGGGGACCGACCCAGGACTAGCGGGAGTGTCGGGACCGGGGAGCTGTTTTTT. Translated, it gives CARQGDRPRTSGSVGTGELFF.

The chain joins TRBV5-4 to TRBJ1-2; D possibly corresponds to TRBD1 (6 bases). In germline, CDR1 is SGHNT, CDR2 YYREEE (reference sequence). The CDR3 sequence is 14 residues long. Trimming took 4 bases from V and 7 from J, leaving 17 bases between them. This chain's CDR3 is CASSTEGRGFGYTF. DNA for the CDR3: TGTGCCAGCAGCACCGAAGGCAGGGGCTTTGGCTACACCTTC.

The chain couples TRBV5-1 to TRBJ1-4; TRBD1 matches at 9 bases. Germline V CDR1 and CDR2: SGHRS, YFSETQ. CDR3 length: 14 residues. Losses at the gene ends were 4 bases for V and 5 bases for J; bases not matched to a gene: 3. The CDR3 region is CASSGDRENEKLFF. In DNA, the CDR3 is TGCGCCAGCAGCGGGGACAGGGAAAATGAAAAACTGTTTTTT.

The chain employs TRBV5-1 and TRBJ2-4; D perhaps matches TRBD2 (6 bases). This CDR3 is 15 amino acids long. In germline, CDR1 is SGHRS, CDR2 YFSETQ. V was shortened by 1 base and J by 5 bases, with 13 bases between the two germline ends. CDR3 in DNA: TGCGCCAGCAGCTTGCCCAGCGGGTCCGAAAACATTCAGTACTTC. Its translation is CASSLPSGSENIQYF.

The gene calls are TRBV5-3 and TRBJ2-7; no firm D call. TRBV5-3 has ORF status, its function being uncertain. Trimming took off 1 base at V and 5 bases at J, with 4 bases between the two ends. The length of the CDR3 is 11 residues. In DNA form, the CDR3 reads TGTGCCAGAAGCTTGATAAACGAGCAGTACTTC. Translation: CARSLINEQYF.

V is TRBV9 and J is TRBJ2-5, with 9 bases matching TRBD1. Germline-derived CDR1 and CDR2 are SGDLS and YYNGEE. V gave up 4 bases and J gave up 5 bases; unmatched junction bases: 9. This CDR3 has 15 residues. The CDR3 here is CASSLGDRVTETQYF. Here the CDR3 DNA reads TGTGCCAGCAGCCTTGGGGACAGGGTCACGGAGACCCAGTACTTC.

This chain uses TRBV5-1 with TRBJ2-1; the D is unclear. Germline CDR1 SGHRS, CDR2 YFSETQ. This CDR3 is 14 amino acids long. With 0 bases removed from V and 2 bases from J, the gap between germline ends came to 6 bases. The CDR3 nucleotides are TGCGCCAGCAGCTTGGATCAGGCCTACAATGAGCAGTTCTTC. Amino acid sequence: CASSLDQAYNEQFF.

This chain joins TRBV5-1 and TRBJ2-5; D gene unclear. The CDR3 runs 13 residues. Germline loops: CDR1 SGHRS, CDR2 YFSETQ. The V gene lost 0 bases and the J gene lost 1 base, with 4 bases spanning the gap. The CDR3 is CASSLGSQETQYF. The CDR3 DNA is TGCGCCAGCAGCTTGGGTAGCCAAGAGACCCAGTACTTC. The whole variable domain, remainder taken from reference TRBV5-1 and TRBJ2-5, is KAGVTQTPRYLIKTRGQQVTLSCSPISGHRSVSWYQQTPGQGLQFLFEYFSETQRNKGNFPGRFSGRQFSNSRSEMNVSTLELGDSALYLCASSLGSQETQYFGPGTRLLVL.

The chain is built from TRBV6-1 and TRBJ1-3, with 9 bases aligning to TRBD1. V lost 0 bases and J lost 4; bases outside the gene matches: 4. This CDR3 is 16 amino acids long. In germline, CDR1 is MNHNS, CDR2 SASEGT. CDR3 sequence (DNA): TGTGCCAGCAGTGAAGCCAGCGGGACAGGGGGAAACACCATATATTTT. Protein: CASSEASGTGGNTIYF.

V gene TRBV5-1 combines with J gene TRBJ2-5; D perhaps matches TRBD2 (6 bases). This CDR3 is built from 15 residues. With 2 bases removed from V and 4 bases from J, the gap between germline ends came to 15 bases. Germline values: CDR1 SGHRS, CDR2 YFSETQ. In DNA, the CDR3 is TGCGCCAGCAGCTTTGGAGGGGTAGGATTAGAGACCCAGTACTTC. Protein product: CASSFGGVGLETQYF.

This chain links TRBV5-1 with TRBJ2-2; 9 bases are shared with TRBD2. There are 15 residues in the CDR3. The J segment lost 1 base and the V segment lost 2 bases, leaving 0 bases of the junction unmatched. The germline gives CDR1 SGHRS, CDR2 YFSETQ. CDR3 sequence: CASSFSGRNTGELFF. The DNA for the CDR3 is TGCGCCAGCAGCTTTAGCGGGAGGAACACCGGGGAGCTGTTTTTT.